This T cell receptor (beta chain) was obtained from a study of beta chain features in type 1 diabetes. About the study: What patients shared with healthy donors was a similar profile of age, gender and cell yields. Overall study results and limits: A cDNA-based sequencing approach could over-represent cells with high TCR expression.

The germline V gene encodes CDR1 ENHRY and CDR2 SYGVKD. This CDR3 comprises 14 residues. Sorting with CD45RO/CCR7/CD25/CD127/CD95/CD27 yielded naive, central memory, regulatory and stem-like memory CD4+ cells. Each of the sorted populations had a purity greater than 95%. The whole isolated RNA underwent reverse transcription, so sequencing captured expressed TCRB transcripts. The table came from immunoSEQ multiplex PCR; TCRdb's copy has only in-frame clones and leaves some out. The profile shows 300,000 to 350,000 clones, 14% of them singletons. This clone was seen only a few times. Its antigen is unidentified. At one boundary the junction diverges from the germline segment, which might be a read error.

The specimen sequenced was central memory CD4+ T cells from blood. The sequence came from a man aged 30 to 39 in good health. The chain couples TRBV10-3 to TRBJ2-3; D is perhaps TRBD2 (6 bases). The CDR3 reads CASSYGGRTDTQYF. The DNA for the CDR3 is TGTGCCAGCAGTTACGGAGGGAGAACAGATACGCAGTATTTT.